This is a list of T cell receptor beta chains from one sample in a study of blood T cell repertoires in COVID-19. Method: immunoSEQ multiplex PCR; TCRdb's copy keeps in-frame clones and lacks some. The sample lists about 220,000 clones; around 82% were seen once. The sample consisted of peripheral blood. These receptors were obtained from a woman under 40 who had recovered from COVID-19. Both conserved end residues are part of each CDR3. The order of the fields is D gene, clone size, J gene, CDR3 length, V gene, CDR3 protein, CDR3 DNA. D genes are given only for firm matches. Only part of the rows carry a size: once, few, many, or a class if the clone is expanded.

D: .
size: .
J: TRBJ1-1
length: 13
V: TRBV11-2
CDR3: CASSLAGWTEAFF
DNA: TGTGCCAGCAGCTTAGCAGGTTGGACTGAAGCTTTCTTT

D: TRBD2
size: .
J: TRBJ2-5
length: 15
V: TRBV2
CDR3: CASRPALGGGETQYF
DNA: TGTGCCAGCAGGCCCGCGCTTGGGGGGGGTGAGACCCAGTACTTC

D: TRBD2
size: .
J: TRBJ2-7
length: 16
V: TRBV5-1
CDR3: CASSPLTSGIPYEQYF
DNA: TGCGCCAGCAGCCCGCTTACTAGCGGGATCCCCTACGAGCAGTACTTC

D: TRBD1
size: .
J: TRBJ1-2
length: 17
V: TRBV14
CDR3: CASSQDAGQGIFYGYTF
DNA: TGTGCCAGCAGCCAAGACGCGGGACAGGGCATATTCTATGGCTACACCTTC

D: TRBD2
size: .
J: TRBJ2-3
length: 16
V: TRBV9
CDR3: CASSVEGTSGTDTQYF
DNA: TGTGCCAGCAGCGTAGAGGGGACTAGCGGCACAGATACGCAGTATTTT

D: .
size: few
J: TRBJ2-1
length: 15
V: TRBV7-7
CDR3: CASSLYGGDYNEQFF
DNA: TGTGCCAGCAGCTTATATGGCGGGGACTACAATGAGCAGTTCTTC

D: TRBD2
size: .
J: TRBJ2-7
length: 13
V: TRBV19
CDR3: CASSSGRGFEQYF
DNA: TGTGCCAGTTCTAGCGGGAGGGGATTCGAGCAGTACTTC

D: .
size: .
J: TRBJ1-2
length: 12
V: TRBV28
CDR3: CASRDRNYGYTF
DNA: TGTGCCAGCAGAGACAGGAACTATGGCTACACCTTC

D: .
size: .
J: TRBJ2-3
length: 13
V: TRBV18
CDR3: CASSPPLQDTQYF
DNA: TGTGCCAGCTCACCACCTCTTCAGGATACGCAGTATTTT

D: .
size: .
J: TRBJ2-2
length: 16
V: TRBV24-1
CDR3: CATSDLFGSKVGELFF
DNA: TGTGCCACCAGTGATTTATTTGGGAGTAAAGTCGGGGAGCTGTTTTTT

D: TRBD2
size: .
J: TRBJ2-1
length: 16
V: TRBV5-1
CDR3: CASSRTGTSGNNEQFF
DNA: TGCGCCAGCAGCAGAACCGGGACTAGCGGAAACAATGAGCAGTTCTTC

D: TRBD2
size: .
J: TRBJ2-7
length: 14
V: TRBV10-3
CDR3: CAKTKRENAGEQYF
DNA: TGTGCCAAAACTAAGCGGGAGAATGCGGGGGAGCAGTACTTC

D: TRBD1
size: .
J: TRBJ1-2
length: 14
V: TRBV28
CDR3: CASKFLDRSYGYTF
DNA: TGTGCCAGCAAGTTCTTGGACAGGAGCTATGGCTACACCTTC

D: TRBD2
size: .
J: TRBJ2-1
length: 13
V: TRBV5-6
CDR3: CASSPGTSGEQFF
DNA: TGTGCCAGCAGCCCCGGGACTAGCGGTGAGCAGTTCTTC

D: TRBD1
size: .
J: TRBJ2-7
length: 14
V: TRBV24-1
CDR3: CATSDGTGGYEQYF
DNA: TGTGCCACCAGTGACGGGACAGGGGGCTACGAGCAGTACTTC

D: .
size: .
J: TRBJ1-3
length: 15
V: TRBV9
CDR3: CASSGGAISGNTIYF
DNA: TGTGCCAGCAGCGGAGGAGCGATCTCTGGAAACACCATATATTTT

D: TRBD1
size: .
J: TRBJ2-5
length: 13
V: TRBV23-1
CDR3: CATYRGVKETQYF
DNA: TGCGCCACTTACAGGGGCGTCAAAGAGACCCAGTACTTC

D: .
size: .
J: TRBJ1-3
length: 17
V: TRBV28
CDR3: CASTGWGFTGAGNTIYF
DNA: TGTGCCAGCACTGGGTGGGGTTTTACAGGCGCCGGAAACACCATATATTTT

D: .
size: few
J: TRBJ1-5
length: 12
V: TRBV24-1
CDR3: CATSSGDQPQHF
DNA: TGTGCCACCAGTAGCGGAGATCAGCCCCAGCATTTT

D: TRBD2
size: .
J: TRBJ2-2
length: 15
V: TRBV19
CDR3: CASSTAGAKAGELFF
DNA: TGTGCCAGTAGTACAGCGGGAGCAAAGGCCGGGGAGCTGTTTTTT

D: .
size: .
J: TRBJ1-1
length: 16
V: TRBV7-2
CDR3: CASSLMEATTNTEAFF
DNA: TGTGCCAGCAGCTTAATGGAGGCCACTACGAACACTGAAGCTTTCTTT

D: .
size: .
J: TRBJ2-3
length: 13
V: TRBV14
CDR3: CASSQDLARAQYF
DNA: TGTGCCAGCAGCCAAGATTTGGCTAGAGCGCAGTATTTT

D: TRBD1
size: once
J: TRBJ2-2
length: 16
V: TRBV3-1/TRBV3-2
CDR3: CASSQAGTGNTGELFF
DNA: TGTGCCAGCAGCCAAGCCGGGACAGGGAACACCGGGGAGCTGTTTTTT

D: TRBD2
size: .
J: TRBJ2-7
length: 13
V: TRBV30
CDR3: CAWSKGLTLEQYF
DNA: TGTGCCTGGAGTAAGGGACTAACCCTGGAGCAGTACTTC

D: .
size: .
J: TRBJ2-7
length: 13
V: TRBV5-1
CDR3: CASSLGASYEQYF
DNA: TGCGCCAGCAGCTTGGGGGCCTCCTACGAGCAGTACTTC

D: .
size: .
J: TRBJ2-7
length: 15
V: TRBV7-9
CDR3: CASSPLSGGAYEQYF
DNA: TGTGCCAGCAGCCCGCTTAGCGGCGGGGCTTACGAGCAGTACTTC

D: .
size: .
J: TRBJ1-2
length: 12
V: TRBV12-3/TRBV12-4
CDR3: CASSPDRYGYTF
DNA: TGTGCCAGCAGCCCCGACAGATATGGCTACACCTTC

D: TRBD2
size: .
J: TRBJ2-3
length: 17
V: TRBV5-6
CDR3: CASSSATSGRIGDTQYF
DNA: TGTGCCAGCAGCTCGGCGACTAGCGGGAGAATAGGAGATACGCAGTATTTT

D: TRBD1
size: .
J: TRBJ2-7
length: 14
V: TRBV5-1
CDR3: CASSRTGGDYEQYF
DNA: TGCGCCAGCAGCCGGACAGGGGGAGACTACGAGCAGTACTTC

D: .
size: .
J: TRBJ2-3
length: 13
V: TRBV7-2
CDR3: CASSLRGSDTQYF
DNA: TGTGCCAGCAGCTTAAGGGGTTCAGATACGCAGTATTTT

D: .
size: .
J: TRBJ2-3
length: 12
V: TRBV5-8
CDR3: CASSFSRAGWYF
DNA: TGTGCCAGCAGCTTCAGTCGAGCAGGGTGGTATTTT

D: .
size: .
J: TRBJ1-5
length: 14
V: TRBV3-1/TRBV3-2
CDR3: CASSQDLGDQPQHF
DNA: TGTGCCAGCAGCCAAGATCTCGGAGATCAGCCCCAGCATTTT

D: TRBD1
size: .
J: TRBJ1-5
length: 14
V: TRBV5-1
CDR3: CASSWTGGGQPQHF
DNA: TGCGCCAGCAGCTGGACAGGGGGCGGCCAGCCCCAGCATTTT

D: .
size: .
J: TRBJ1-2
length: 15
V: TRBV5-8
CDR3: CASSPGMGPFYGYTF
DNA: TGTGCCAGCAGCCCGGGTATGGGGCCCTTCTATGGCTACACCTTC

D: .
size: .
J: TRBJ2-6
length: 13
V: TRBV30
CDR3: CAFQGDYANVLTF
DNA: TGTGCCTTCCAAGGAGATTACGCCAACGTCCTGACTTTC

D: .
size: .
J: TRBJ1-5
length: 14
V: TRBV28
CDR3: CASSFFGGNQPQHF
DNA: TGTGCCAGCAGTTTCTTCGGGGGGAATCAGCCCCAGCATTTT

D: .
size: .
J: TRBJ2-1
length: 12
V: TRBV5-6
CDR3: CASSLTVAEQFF
DNA: TGTGCCAGCAGCTTGACAGTTGCTGAGCAGTTCTTC